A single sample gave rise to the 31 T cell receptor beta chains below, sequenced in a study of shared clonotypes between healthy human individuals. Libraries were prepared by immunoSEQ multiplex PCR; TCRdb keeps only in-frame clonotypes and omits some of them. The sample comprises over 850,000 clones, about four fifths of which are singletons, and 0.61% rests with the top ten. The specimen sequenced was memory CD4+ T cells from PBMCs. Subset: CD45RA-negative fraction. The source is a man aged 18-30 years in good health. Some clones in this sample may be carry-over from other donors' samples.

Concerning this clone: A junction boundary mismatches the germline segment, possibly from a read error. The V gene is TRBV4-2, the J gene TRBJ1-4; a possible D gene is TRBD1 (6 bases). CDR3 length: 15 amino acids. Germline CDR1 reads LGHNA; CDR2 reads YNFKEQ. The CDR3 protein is CASNQRGGLNEKLFF. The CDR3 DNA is TGTGCCAGCAACCAAAGGGGGGGGTTAAATGAAAAACTGTTTTTT.

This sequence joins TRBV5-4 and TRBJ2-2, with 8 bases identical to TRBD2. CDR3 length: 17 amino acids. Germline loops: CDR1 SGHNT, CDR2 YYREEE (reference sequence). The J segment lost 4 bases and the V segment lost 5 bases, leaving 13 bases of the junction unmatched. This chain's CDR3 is CASRKTRAGVGTGELFF. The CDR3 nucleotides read TGTGCCAGCAGAAAAACCCGAGCGGGAGTTGGCACCGGGGAGCTGTTTTTT. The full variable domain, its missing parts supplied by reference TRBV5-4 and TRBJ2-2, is ETGVTQSPTHLIKTRGQQVTLRCSSQSGHNTVSWYQQALGQGPQFIFQYYREEENGRGNFPPRFSGLQFPNYSSELNVNALELDDSALYLCASRKTRAGVGTGELFFGEGSRLTVL.

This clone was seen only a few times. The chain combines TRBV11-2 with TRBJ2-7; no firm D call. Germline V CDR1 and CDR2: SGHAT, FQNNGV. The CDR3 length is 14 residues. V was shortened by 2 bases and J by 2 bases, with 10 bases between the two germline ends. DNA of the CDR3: TGTGCCAGCAGCTTATCGTCTACGGCCTACGAGCAGTACTTC. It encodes CASSLSSTAYEQYF.

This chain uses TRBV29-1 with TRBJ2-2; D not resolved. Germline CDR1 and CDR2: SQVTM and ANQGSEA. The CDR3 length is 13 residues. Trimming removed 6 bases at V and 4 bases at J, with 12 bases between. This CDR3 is CSVPSVGTGELFF. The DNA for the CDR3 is TGCAGCGTCCCGTCTGTGGGCACCGGGGAGCTGTTTTTT.

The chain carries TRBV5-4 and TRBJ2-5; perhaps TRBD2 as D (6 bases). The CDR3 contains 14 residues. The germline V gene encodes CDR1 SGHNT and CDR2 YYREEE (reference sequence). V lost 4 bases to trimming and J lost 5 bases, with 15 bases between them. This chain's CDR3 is CASSAWRDGETQYF. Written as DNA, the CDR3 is TGTGCCAGCAGCGCCTGGAGGGACGGGGAGACCCAGTACTTC.

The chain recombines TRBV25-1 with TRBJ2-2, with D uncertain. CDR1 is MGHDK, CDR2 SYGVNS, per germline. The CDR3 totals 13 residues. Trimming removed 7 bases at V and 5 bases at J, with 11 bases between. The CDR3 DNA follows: TGTGCCAGCATCCGGACCGATACCGGGGAGCTGTTTTTT. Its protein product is CASIRTDTGELFF.

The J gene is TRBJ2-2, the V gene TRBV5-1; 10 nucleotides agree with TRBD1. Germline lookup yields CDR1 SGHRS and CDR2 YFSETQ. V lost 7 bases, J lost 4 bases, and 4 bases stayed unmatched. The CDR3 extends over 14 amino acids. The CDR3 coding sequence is TGCGCCAGCCGACAGGGGGCCACCACCGGGGAGCTGTTTTTT. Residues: CASRQGATTGELFF.

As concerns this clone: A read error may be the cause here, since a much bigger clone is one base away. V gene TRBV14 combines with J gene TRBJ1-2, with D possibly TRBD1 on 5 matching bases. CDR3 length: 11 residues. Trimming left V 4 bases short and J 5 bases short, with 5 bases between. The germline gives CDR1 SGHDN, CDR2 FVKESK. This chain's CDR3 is CASSPGYGYTF. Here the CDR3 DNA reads TGTGCCAGCAGCCCAGGGTATGGCTACACCTTC.

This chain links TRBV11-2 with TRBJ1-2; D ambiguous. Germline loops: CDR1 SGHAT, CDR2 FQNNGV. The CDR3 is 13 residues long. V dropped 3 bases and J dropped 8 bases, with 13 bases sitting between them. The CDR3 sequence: CASSLTGIRGYTF. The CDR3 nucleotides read TGTGCCAGCAGCTTGACGGGGATACGGGGCTACACCTTC.

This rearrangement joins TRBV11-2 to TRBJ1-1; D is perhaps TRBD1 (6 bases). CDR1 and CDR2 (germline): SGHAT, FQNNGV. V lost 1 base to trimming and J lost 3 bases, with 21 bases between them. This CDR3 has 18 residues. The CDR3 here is CASSLGRGGPVLYTEAFF. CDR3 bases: TGTGCCAGCAGCTTAGGGCGCGGGGGGCCGGTACTTTACACTGAAGCTTTCTTT. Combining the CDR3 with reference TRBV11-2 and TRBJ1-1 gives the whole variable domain EAGVAQSPRYKIIEKRQSVAFWCNPISGHATLYWYQQILGQGPKLLIQFQNNGVVDDSQLPKDRFSAERLKGVDSTLKIQPAKLEDSAVYLCASSLGRGGPVLYTEAFFGQGTRLTVV.

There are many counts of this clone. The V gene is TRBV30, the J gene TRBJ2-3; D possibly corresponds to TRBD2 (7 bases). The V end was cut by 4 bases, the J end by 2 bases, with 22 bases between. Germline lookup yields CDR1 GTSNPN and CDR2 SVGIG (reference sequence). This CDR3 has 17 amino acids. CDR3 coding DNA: TGTGCCTGGACCCAAGGGGGGGGAGGGCGGAACACAGATACGCAGTATTTT. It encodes CAWTQGGGGRNTDTQYF. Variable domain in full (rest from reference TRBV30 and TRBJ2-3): SQTIHQWPATLVQPVGSPLSLECTVEGTSNPNLYWYRQAAGRGLQLLFYSVGIGQISSEVPQNLSASRPQDRQFILSSKKLLLSDSGFYLCAWTQGGGGRNTDTQYFGPGTRLTVL.

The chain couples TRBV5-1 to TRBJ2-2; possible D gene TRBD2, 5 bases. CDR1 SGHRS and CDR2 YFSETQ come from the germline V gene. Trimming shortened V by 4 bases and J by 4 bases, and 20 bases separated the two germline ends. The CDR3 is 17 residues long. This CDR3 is CASSLRVISGGTGELFF. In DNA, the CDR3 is TGCGCCAGCAGCCTTAGGGTTATCAGCGGAGGCACCGGGGAGCTGTTTTTT.

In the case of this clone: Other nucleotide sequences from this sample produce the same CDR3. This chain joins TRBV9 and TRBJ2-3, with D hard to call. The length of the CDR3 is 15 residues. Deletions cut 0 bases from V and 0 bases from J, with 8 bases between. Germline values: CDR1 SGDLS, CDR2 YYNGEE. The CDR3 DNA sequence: TGTGCCAGCAGCGTAGCCGCAGGTAGCACAGATACGCAGTATTTT. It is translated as CASSVAAGSTDTQYF.

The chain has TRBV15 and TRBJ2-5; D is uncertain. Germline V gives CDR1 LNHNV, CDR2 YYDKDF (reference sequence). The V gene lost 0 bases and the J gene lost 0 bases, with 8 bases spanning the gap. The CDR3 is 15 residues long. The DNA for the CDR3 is TGTGCCACCAGCAGAGAATATGAGTACCAAGAGACCCAGTACTTC. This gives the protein CATSREYEYQETQYF.

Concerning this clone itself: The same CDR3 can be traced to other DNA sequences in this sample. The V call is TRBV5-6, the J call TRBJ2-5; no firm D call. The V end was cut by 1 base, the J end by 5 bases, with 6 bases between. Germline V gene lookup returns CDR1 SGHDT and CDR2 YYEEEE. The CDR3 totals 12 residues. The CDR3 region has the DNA TGTGCCAGCAGCTTGACACGGGAGACCCAGTACTTC. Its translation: CASSLTRETQYF.

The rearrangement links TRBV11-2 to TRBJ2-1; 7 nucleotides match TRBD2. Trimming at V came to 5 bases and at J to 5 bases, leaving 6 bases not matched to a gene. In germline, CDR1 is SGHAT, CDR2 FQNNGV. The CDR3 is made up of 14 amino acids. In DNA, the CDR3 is TGTGCCAGCAGCGTGACTGGGGGGGACAATGAGCAGTTCTTC. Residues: CASSVTGGDNEQFF.

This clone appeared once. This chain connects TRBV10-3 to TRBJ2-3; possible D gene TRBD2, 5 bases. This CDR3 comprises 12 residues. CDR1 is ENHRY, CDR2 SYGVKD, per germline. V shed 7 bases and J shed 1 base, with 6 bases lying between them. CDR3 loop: CAINGGTDTQYF. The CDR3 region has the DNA TGTGCCATCAACGGGGGCACAGATACGCAGTATTTT.

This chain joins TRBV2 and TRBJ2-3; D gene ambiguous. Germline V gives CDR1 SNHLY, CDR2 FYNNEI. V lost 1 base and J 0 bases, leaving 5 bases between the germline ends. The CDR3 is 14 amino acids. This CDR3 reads CASSEVSSTDTQYF. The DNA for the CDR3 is TGTGCCAGCAGTGAAGTTAGCAGCACAGATACGCAGTATTTT.

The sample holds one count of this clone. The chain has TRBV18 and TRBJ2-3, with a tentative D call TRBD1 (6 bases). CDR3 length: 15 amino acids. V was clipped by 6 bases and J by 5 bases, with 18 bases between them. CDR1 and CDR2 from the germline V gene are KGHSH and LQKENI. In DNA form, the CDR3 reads TGTGCCAGCTCTCCGACGGACAGCCTTGTAGATACGCAGTATTTT. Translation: CASSPTDSLVDTQYF.

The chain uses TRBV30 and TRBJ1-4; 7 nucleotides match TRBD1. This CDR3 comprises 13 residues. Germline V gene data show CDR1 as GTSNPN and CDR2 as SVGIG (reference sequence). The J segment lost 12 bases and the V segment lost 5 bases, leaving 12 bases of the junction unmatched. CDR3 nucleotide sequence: TGTGCCTGGGCTACAGGGGCGGGTGGTGAACTGTTTTTT. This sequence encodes CAWATGAGGELFF.

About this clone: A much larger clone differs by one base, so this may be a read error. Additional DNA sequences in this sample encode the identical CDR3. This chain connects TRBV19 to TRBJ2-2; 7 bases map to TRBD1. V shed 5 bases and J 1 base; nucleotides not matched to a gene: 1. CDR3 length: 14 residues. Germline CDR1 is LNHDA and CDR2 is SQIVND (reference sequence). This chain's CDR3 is CASSRTGNTGELFF. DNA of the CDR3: TGTGCCAGTAGTCGGACAGGGAACACCGGGGAGCTGTTTTTT.

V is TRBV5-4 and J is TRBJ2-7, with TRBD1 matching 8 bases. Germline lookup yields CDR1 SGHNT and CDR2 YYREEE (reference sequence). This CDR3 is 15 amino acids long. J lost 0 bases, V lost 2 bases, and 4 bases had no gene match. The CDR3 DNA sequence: TGTGCCAGCAGCTTTAGGACAGGGAGCTCCTACGAGCAGTACTTC. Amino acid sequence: CASSFRTGSSYEQYF.

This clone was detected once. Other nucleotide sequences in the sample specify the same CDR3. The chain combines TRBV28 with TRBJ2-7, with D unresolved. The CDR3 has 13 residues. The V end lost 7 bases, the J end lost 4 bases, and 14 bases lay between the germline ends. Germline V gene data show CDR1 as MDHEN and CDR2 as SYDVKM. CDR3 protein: CASTPGRSYEQYF. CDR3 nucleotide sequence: TGTGCCAGCACCCCCGGTCGATCTTACGAGCAGTACTTC.

The CDR3 bases are TGTGCTAGTGGTTTAGTGATCAGGCCAATGAACACTGAAGCTTTCTTT. It encodes CASGLVIRPMNTEAFF. The rearrangement uses TRBV12-5 and TRBJ1-1; no definite D call. Looked up from germline, CDR1 is LGHNT and CDR2 is FRNRAP. V shed 3 bases and J shed 0 bases, with 14 bases lying between them. The CDR3 is 16 amino acids.

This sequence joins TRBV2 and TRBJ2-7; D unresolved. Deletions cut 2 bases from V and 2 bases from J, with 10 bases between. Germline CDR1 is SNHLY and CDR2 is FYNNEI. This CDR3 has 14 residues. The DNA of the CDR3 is TGTGCCAGCAGTGAATTTCGAGACGCCTACGAGCAGTACTTC. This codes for CASSEFRDAYEQYF.

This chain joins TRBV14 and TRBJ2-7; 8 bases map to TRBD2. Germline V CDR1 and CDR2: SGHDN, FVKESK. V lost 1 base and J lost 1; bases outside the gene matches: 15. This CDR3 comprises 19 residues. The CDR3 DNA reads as TGTGCCAGCAGCCAAGGGAACCCCGGGAGGGCCCTCATGTCCTACGAGCAGTACTTC. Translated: CASSQGNPGRALMSYEQYF. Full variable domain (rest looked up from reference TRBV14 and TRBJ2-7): EAGVTQFPSHSVIEKGQTVTLRCDPISGHDNLYWYRRVMGKEIKFLLHFVKESKQDESGMPNNRFLAERTGGTYSTLKVQPAELEDSGVYFCASSQGNPGRALMSYEQYFGPGTRLTVT.

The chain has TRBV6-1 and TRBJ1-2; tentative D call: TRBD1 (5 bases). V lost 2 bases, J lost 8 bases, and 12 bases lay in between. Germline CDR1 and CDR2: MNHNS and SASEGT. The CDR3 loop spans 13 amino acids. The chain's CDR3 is CASSERETDGYTF. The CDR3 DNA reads TGTGCCAGCAGTGAACGTGAGACAGACGGCTACACCTTC.

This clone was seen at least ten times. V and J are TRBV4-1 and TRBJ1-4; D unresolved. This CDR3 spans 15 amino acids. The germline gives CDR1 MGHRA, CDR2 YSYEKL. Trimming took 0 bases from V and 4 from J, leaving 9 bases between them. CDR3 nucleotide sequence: TGCGCCAGCAGCCAAGATTCCAGACTTAATGAAAAACTGTTTTTT. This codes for CASSQDSRLNEKLFF.

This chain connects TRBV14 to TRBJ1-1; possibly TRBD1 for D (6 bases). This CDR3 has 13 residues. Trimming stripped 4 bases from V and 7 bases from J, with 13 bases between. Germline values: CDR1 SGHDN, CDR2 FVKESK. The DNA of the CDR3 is TGTGCCAGCAGCCGAATAGACAGGTTTGAAGCTTTCTTT. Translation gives CASSRIDRFEAFF.

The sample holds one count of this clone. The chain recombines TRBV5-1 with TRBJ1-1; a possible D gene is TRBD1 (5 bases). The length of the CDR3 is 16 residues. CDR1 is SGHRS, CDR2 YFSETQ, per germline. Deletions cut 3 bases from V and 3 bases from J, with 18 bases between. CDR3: CASSSFSLGADTEAFF. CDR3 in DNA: TGCGCCAGCAGCTCTTTTTCCCTCGGGGCGGACACTGAAGCTTTCTTT. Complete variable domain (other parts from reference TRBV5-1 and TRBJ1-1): KAGVTQTPRYLIKTRGQQVTLSCSPISGHRSVSWYQQTPGQGLQFLFEYFSETQRNKGNFPGRFSGRQFSNSRSEMNVSTLELGDSALYLCASSSFSLGADTEAFFGQGTRLTVV.

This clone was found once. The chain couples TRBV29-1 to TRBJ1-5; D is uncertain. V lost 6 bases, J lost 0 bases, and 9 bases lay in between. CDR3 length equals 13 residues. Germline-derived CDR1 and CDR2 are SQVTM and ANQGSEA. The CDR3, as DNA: TGCAGCGTCTCTCGGGGTAGCAATCAGCCCCAGCATTTT. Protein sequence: CSVSRGSNQPQHF.